This T cell receptor beta chain came from a study of CD8 T cells in Susac syndrome. RNA was extracted with the RNeasy kit, and a quantity of roughly 0.45 to 1 ug was reverse transcribed using random hexamers. MiXCR, run by TCRdb on the immunoSEQ multiplex PCR reads, gives a single entry per CDR3 protein. This table has about 140,000 distinct CDR3 sequences, 95% appearing once. Per germline, CDR1 LGHNA and CDR2 YNFKEQ. Trimming removed 3 bases from V and 4 bases from J; junction bases left unmatched: 7. CDR3 size: 16 residues. Study-level points and caveats: An acknowledgment was made by the study that its TCR sequencing and HLA analysis involved relatively few individuals.

For this clonotype: Its antigen is unknown.

Material for sequencing was CD4+ T cells from PBMCs. The chain links TRBV4-2 to TRBJ2-2, with 8 nucleotides matching TRBD2. The clonotype originates from a human donor with Susac syndrome. The CDR3 region is CASSQLAGIVTGELFF. CDR3 nucleotides: TGTGCCAGCAGCCAGTTAGCGGGAATAGTCACCGGGGAGCTGTTTTTT.